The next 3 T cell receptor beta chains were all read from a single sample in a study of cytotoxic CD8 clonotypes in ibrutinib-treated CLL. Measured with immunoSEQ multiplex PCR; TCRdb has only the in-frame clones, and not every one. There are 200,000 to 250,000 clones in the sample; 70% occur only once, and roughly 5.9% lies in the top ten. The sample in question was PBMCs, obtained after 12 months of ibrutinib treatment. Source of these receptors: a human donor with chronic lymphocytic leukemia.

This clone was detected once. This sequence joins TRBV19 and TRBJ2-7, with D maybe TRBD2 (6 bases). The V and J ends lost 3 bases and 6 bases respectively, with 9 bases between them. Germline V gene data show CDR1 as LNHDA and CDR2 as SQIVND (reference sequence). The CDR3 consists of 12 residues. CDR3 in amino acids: CASSMWRGEQYF. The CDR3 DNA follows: TGTGCCAGTAGTATGTGGCGGGGCGAGCAGTACTTC.

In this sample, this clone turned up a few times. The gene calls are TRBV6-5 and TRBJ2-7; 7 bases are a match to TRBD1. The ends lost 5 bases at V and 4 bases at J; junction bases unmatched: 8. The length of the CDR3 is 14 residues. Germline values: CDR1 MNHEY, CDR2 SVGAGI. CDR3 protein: CASSRQGFEYEQYF. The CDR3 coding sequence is TGTGCCAGCAGTCGACAGGGTTTCGAGTACGAGCAGTACTTC.

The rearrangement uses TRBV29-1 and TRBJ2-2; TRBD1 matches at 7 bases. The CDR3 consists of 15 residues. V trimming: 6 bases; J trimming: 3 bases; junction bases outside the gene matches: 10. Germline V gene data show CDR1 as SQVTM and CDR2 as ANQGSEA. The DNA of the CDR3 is TGCAGCGTAAGAGACAGGGATCGTCACACCGGGGAGCTGTTTTTT. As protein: CSVRDRDRHTGELFF.